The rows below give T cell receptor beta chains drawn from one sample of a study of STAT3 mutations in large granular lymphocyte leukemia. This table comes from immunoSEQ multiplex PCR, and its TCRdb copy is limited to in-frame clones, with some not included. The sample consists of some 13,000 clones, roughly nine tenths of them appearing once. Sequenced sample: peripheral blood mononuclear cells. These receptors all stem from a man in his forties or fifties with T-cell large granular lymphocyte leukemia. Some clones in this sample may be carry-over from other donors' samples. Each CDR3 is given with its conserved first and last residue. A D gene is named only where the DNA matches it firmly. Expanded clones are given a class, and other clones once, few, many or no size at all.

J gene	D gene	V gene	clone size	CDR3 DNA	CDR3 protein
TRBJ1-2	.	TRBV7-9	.	TGTGCCAGCAGCCAAGGCCCCTATGGCTACACCTTC	CASSQGPYGYTF
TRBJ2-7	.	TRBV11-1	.	TGTGCCAGCAGCTTATTAAGCGGCTTGGGTTACGAGCAGTACTTC	CASSLLSGLGYEQYF
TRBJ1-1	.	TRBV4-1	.	TGCGCCAGCAGCCAAGATAGGACCCCGAGCACTGAAGCTTTCTTT	CASSQDRTPSTEAFF
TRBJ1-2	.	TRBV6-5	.	TGTGCCAGCAGTTACGATGGCCAAGCTAACTATGGCTACACCTTC	CASSYDGQANYGYTF
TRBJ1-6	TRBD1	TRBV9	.	TGTGCCAGCAGCGTGGGACAGGGCTCACCCCTCCACTTT	CASSVGQGSPLHF
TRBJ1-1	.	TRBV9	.	TGTGCCAGCAGCTCCAAGACGGAGGGGAACACTGAAGCTTTCTTT	CASSSKTEGNTEAFF
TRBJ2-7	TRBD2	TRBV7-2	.	TGTGCCAGCAGCTGGCAGCGGGGAGGAGGCTACGAGCAGTACTTC	CASSWQRGGGYEQYF
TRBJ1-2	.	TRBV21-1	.	TGTGCCAGCAGCAAAAGGGGGTCTAACTATGGCTACACCTTC	CASSKRGSNYGYTF
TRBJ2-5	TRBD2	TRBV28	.	TGTGCCAGCAGTTTTCCCCCCTCCTCTAGCGGGGGAGGAGAGACCCAGTACTTC	CASSFPPSSSGGGETQYF
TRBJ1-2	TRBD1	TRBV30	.	TGTGCCGTCCGAGGGACAGCTAACTATGGCTACACCTTC	CAVRGTANYGYTF
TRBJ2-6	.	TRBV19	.	TGTGCCAGTAGTATCGGAAACTCTGGGGCCAACGTCCTGACTTTC	CASSIGNSGANVLTF
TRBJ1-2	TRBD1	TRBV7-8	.	TGTGCCAGCAGCCCTCCAGGGGGAGGGAATACCTTC	CASSPPGGGNTF
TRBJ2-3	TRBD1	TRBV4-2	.	TGTGCCAGCAGCCAAGACCTGACAGGGATTGGGGCAGATACGCAGTATTTT	CASSQDLTGIGADTQYF
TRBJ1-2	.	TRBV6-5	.	TGTGCCAGCAGTTATATCGCAGGGGTCTATGGCTACACCTTC	CASSYIAGVYGYTF
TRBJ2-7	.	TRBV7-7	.	TGTGCCAGCAGCTCTGGGTTGGACAGCCCTATGAAGTACTTC	CASSSGLDSPMKYF
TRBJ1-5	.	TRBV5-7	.	TGTGCCAGCAGCTTGGCCGGGGGTCAGCCCCAGCATTTT	CASSLAGGQPQHF
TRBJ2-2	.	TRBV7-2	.	TGTGCCAGCAGCTTAGTGGGGGGCACCGGGGAGCTGTTTTTT	CASSLVGGTGELFF
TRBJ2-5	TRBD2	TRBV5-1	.	TGCGCCAGCAGCTTGAGCGGGGGTGGGGAGACCCAGTACTTC	CASSLSGGGETQYF
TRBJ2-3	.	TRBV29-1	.	TGCAGCGTTGAATTGGGGGCCAACACAGATACGCAGTATTTT	CSVELGANTDTQYF
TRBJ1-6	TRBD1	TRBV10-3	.	TGTGCCATCAGTGAGTCGATGGCAGGGGGCTCCTATAATTCACCCCTCCACTTT	CAISESMAGGSYNSPLHF
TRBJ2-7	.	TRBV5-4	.	TGTGCCAGCAGCGCGACGGCGGATACCTACGAGCAGTACTTC	CASSATADTYEQYF
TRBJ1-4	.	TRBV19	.	TGTGCCAGTAGTATCGGAACCAGCTGGGAAAAACTGTTTTTT	CASSIGTSWEKLFF
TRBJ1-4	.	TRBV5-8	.	TGTGCCAGCAGCGAACTACTCTTCGGTGAAAAACTGTTTTTT	CASSELLFGEKLFF
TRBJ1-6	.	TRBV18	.	TGTGCCAGCTCAACCCTAGACAGGTCGATTTCACCCCTCCACTTT	CASSTLDRSISPLHF
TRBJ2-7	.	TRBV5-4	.	TGTGCCAGCAGCCCTGACAGGGGAGGGTACGAGCAGTACTTC	CASSPDRGGYEQYF
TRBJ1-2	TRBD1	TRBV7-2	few	TGTGCCAGCAGCTTAGCGACAGGGGCTTATGGCTACACCTTC	CASSLATGAYGYTF
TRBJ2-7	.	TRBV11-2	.	TGTGCCAGCAGTTCCCGACCCTACGAGCAGTACTTC	CASSSRPYEQYF
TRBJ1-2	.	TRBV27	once	TGTGCCAGCAGTTTCACAGGAGCCTATGGCTACACCTTC	CASSFTGAYGYTF
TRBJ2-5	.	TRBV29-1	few	TGCAGCGTTAACCAGGCGGGGACCCAGTACTTC	CSVNQAGTQYF
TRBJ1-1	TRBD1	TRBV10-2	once	TGCGCCAGCAGACTAGACCCGACAGGGGTGAACACTGAAGCTTTCTTT	CASRLDPTGVNTEAFF
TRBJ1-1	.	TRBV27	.	TGTGCCAGCAGTTCATTGGACAGCACTGAAGCTTTCTTT	CASSSLDSTEAFF
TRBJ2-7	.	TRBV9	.	TGTGCCAGCAGCGTAGCCCCTCGGACTGGCTACGAGCAGTACTTC	CASSVAPRTGYEQYF
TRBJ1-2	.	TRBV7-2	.	TGTGCCAGCAGCTTGACAGCGACGGCCTTTAACTATGGCTACACCTTC	CASSLTATAFNYGYTF
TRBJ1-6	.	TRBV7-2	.	TGTGCCAGCAGCTTAGCCTCTACAGGGCGGGGGTCACCCCTCCACTTT	CASSLASTGRGSPLHF
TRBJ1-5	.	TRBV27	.	TGTGCCAGCAGTTCCGGACAGATCCCCCATCAGCCCCAGCATTTT	CASSSGQIPHQPQHF
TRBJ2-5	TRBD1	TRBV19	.	TGTGCCAGTAGTATCAACAGGGGGCCCCAAGAGACCCAGTACTTC	CASSINRGPQETQYF
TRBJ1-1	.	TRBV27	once	TGTGCCAGCAGTTTACCAGGGGCAGGCCGACAGAACACTGAAGCTTTCTTT	CASSLPGAGRQNTEAFF
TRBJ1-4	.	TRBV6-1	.	TGTGCCAGCAGTGTCAGCTCCACTAATGAAAAACTGTTTTTT	CASSVSSTNEKLFF
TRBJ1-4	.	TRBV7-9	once	TGTGCCAGCAGCTTAGGTTTGGGAGGTCGGCCTACTGAAAAACTGTTTTTT	CASSLGLGGRPTEKLFF
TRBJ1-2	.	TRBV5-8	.	TGTGCCAGCAGCTTGCGGGGGGTTGACTATGGCTACACCTTC	CASSLRGVDYGYTF
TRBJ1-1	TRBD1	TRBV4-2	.	TGTGCCAGCAGCCAAGGACAGGGATATGACACTGAAGCTTTCTTT	CASSQGQGYDTEAFF
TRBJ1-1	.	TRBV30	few	TGTGCCTGGAGTGTAGAAGCGAACACTGAAGCTTTCTTT	CAWSVEANTEAFF
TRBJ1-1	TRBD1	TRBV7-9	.	TGTGCCAGCAGCTACGGGACAGGGGTGACTGAAGCTTTCTTT	CASSYGTGVTEAFF
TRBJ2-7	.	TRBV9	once	TGTGCCAGCAGCGTAGATCCGGGGGCCTCCTACGAGCAGTACTTC	CASSVDPGASYEQYF
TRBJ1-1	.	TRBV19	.	TGTGCCAGTAGTACCTTTACGCAGATTGAAGCTTTCTTT	CASSTFTQIEAFF
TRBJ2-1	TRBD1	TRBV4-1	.	TGCGCCAGCAGCCCCCGGGACAGCTCCTACAATGAGCAGTTCTTC	CASSPRDSSYNEQFF
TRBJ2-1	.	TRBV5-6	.	TGTGCCAGCAGCTTATACAATGAGCAGTTCTTC	CASSLYNEQFF
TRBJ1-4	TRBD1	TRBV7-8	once	TGTGCCAGCAGCAACCCAGGGGGCGTCGAAAAACTGTTTTTT	CASSNPGGVEKLFF
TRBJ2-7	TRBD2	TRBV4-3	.	TGCGCCAGCAGCCAAGACCCAATGGGAGCGGGGTCCTACGAGCAGTACTTC	CASSQDPMGAGSYEQYF
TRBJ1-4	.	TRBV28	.	TGTGCCAGCAGTTTAGGGAAGTCGGCACCTTTTCATGAAAAACTGTTTTTT	CASSLGKSAPFHEKLFF
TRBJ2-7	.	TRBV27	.	TGTGCCAGCAGTTTAACTCGGCTATCCCGGCCCAACGAGCAGTACTTC	CASSLTRLSRPNEQYF
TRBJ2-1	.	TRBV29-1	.	TGCAGCGTTGAGAATACAGGATCCTACAATGAGCAGTTCTTC	CSVENTGSYNEQFF
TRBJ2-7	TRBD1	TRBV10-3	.	TGTGCCATCAGTGAGTCTACGACAGGGGGTCTCTTTGAGCAGTACTTC	CAISESTTGGLFEQYF